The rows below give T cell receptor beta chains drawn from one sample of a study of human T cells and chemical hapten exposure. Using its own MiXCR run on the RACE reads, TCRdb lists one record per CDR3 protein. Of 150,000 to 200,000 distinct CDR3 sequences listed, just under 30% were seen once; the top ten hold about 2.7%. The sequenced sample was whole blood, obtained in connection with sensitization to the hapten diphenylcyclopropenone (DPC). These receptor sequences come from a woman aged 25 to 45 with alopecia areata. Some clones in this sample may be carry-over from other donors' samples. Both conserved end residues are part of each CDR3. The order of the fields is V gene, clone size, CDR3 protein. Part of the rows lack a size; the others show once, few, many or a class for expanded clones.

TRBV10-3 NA CAISEGRGTYEQFF
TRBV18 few CASSPRIERRKDTIYF
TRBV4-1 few CASSHVQATNTEAFF
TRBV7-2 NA CASSWDSHNQPQHF
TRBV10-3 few CAISEWAEQFF
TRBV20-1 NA CSARSPSGRNNEQFF
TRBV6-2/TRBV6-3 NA CASRGSQGENSPLHF
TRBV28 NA CASNPGREYGYTF
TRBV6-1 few CASNEAFSNQPQHF
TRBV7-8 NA CASSFTLDSNQPQHF
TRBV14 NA CASSPRLRGLYNEQFF
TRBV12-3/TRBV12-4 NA CASSLAGQRAFF
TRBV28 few CASSGRLEKLFF
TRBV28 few CASSLDGRAKNIQYF
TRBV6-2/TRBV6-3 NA CASSYGTRGNEQFF
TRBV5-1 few CASSWTGSGANVLTF
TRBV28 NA CASSLRRSSGEQYF
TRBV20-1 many CSASGLVSNQPQHF
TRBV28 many CASRPGSVGHEQYF
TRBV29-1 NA CSVEAGGGGYTF
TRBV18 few CASSPEGLTVAKNIQYF
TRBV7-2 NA CASSLAGQRETQYF
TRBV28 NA CASSLGKQGHGYTF
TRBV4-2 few CASSQDLSDLPPESPF
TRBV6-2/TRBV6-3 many CASSSRPRVGGELFF
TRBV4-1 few CASSLEGGQRTDTQYF
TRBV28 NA CASSLWEIRAKNIQYF
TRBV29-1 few CSVDGGPGYEQYF
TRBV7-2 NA CASSLTLGAETQYF
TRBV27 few CASSLRPGIQPQHF
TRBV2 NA CASAMTGIGDTQYF
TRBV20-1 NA CSAARQPDYGYTF
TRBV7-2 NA CASSAERGVPYNEQFF